This T cell receptor (beta chain) was captured in a study of shared clonotypes between healthy human individuals. This was a deep-level run. Only in-frame clones appear in the TCRdb table, and some are missing; sequencing was by immunoSEQ multiplex PCR. The sample contains 1.4 million to 1.5 million clones, approximately 96% of which appear only once. V shed 4 bases and J 8 bases; nucleotides not matched to a gene: 5. The V gene's germline CDR1 is MNHEY and CDR2 SMNVEV (reference sequence). This CDR3 spans 15 amino acids. Donors comprised only Caucasian adults living in Nashville, Tennessee. The TCR comes from a man aged 25-45 years in good health. Sequenced material: naive CD4+ T cells sorted from blood. Subset here: CD45RA+ positively selected. The chain joins TRBV27 to TRBJ2-1; TRBD2 agrees at 13 bases. Written as DNA, the CDR3 is TGTGCCAGCAGTTCGGGGACTAGCGGGAACTATGAGCAGTTCTTC. Translating it yields CASSSGTSGNYEQFF.